One T cell receptor beta chain is described in this entry. Its antigen specificity is not known. Base qualities are not recorded, but no much larger clone differs from it by a single base. RNA was extracted with the RNeasy kit and about 0.5 to 1 ug was reverse transcribed using random hexamers. The immunoSEQ multiplex PCR assay, which covers 54 Vbeta and 13 Jbeta segments, was used to amplify TCR beta CDR3 regions. PCR amplification bias was corrected using a synthetic template baseline for primer optimization and computational correction. On the authors' methods: Reads were annotated to V, D and J genes according to IMGT and were analyzed with immunoSEQ Analyzer, with only productive sequences retained. To calculate clonality, Shannon entropy was normalized by log2 of the number of productive unique sequences and then subtracted from one. For each patient and control, public and private clones were evaluated within the 100 most prevalent clones. Susac-specific clones were defined as absent from healthy and MS cohorts, 1052 published viral clones and other ImmuneACCESS disease sequences. TCRdb cleaned the public reads at Q25 with fastp, built clones with MiXCR and kept in-frame beta chains. Records with the same CDR3 protein are collapsed into one entry carrying the most frequent genes and DNA. The V and J calls here are based on TCRdb, not the publication. This sample lists 120,000 or so distinct CDR3 sequences; roughly 95% were detected once. The ten biggest clones cover more than 0.12% of the sample.

The germline V gene specifies SGHTA as CDR1 and FQGNSA as CDR2. Measured from the cysteine to the phenylalanine, the CDR3 is 13 residues long. This entry keeps only the CDR3 DNA: 39 bases, framed from base 1. V loses 1 base, J loses 7 bases, and the germline ends lie 8 bases apart. High-throughput TCR beta sequencing profiled peripheral blood CD8+ and CD4+ T cells from healthy donors, Susac syndrome patients and multiple sclerosis patients. The Susac syndrome patients fulfilled recently defined diagnostic criteria for definite or probable disease. Bulk CD8+ and CD4+ T cells were purified by magnetic negative isolation, while CD8+ TEMRA cells were enriched using FACS. Blood was collected in EDTA tubes and processed within 24 hours, with PBMCs isolated through density gradient centrifugation. PBMCs intended for TCR sequencing were cryopreserved in liquid nitrogen and thawed later in a water bath at 37 degrees C. The sorted or isolated CD4+, CD8+ and CD8+ TEMRA cells had a purity of 90% or higher.

The sample originates from a study of CD8 T cells in Susac syndrome (dated by TCRdb to between 2018 and 2021). About the study as a whole: Of the Susac syndrome patients who were sequenced, 5 or 6 had clinically active disease and about eight were in clinical remission. Susac syndrome patients were therapy-naive, on corticosteroids (some also receiving IVIg), or on IVIg alone at blood withdrawal. Whether CD8+ T cell activation and differentiation in Susac syndrome was antigen driven was tested using repertoire sequencing.

Results the study describes overall, beyond this receptor: No clonal expansion was detected in the CD4+ T cell repertoire of Susac syndrome patients. The number of individuals in the TCR sequencing and HLA analysis was acknowledged as relatively small.

The TCR sequence derives from a human donor with Susac syndrome. The chain couples TRBV7-2 to TRBJ1-5; too little of a D gene remains to name it. The specimen was CD4+ T cells from PBMCs. The encoded CDR3 is CASSLELEQPQHF. The sequenced DNA: TGTGCCAGCAGCTTAGAACTGGAACAGCCCCAGCATTTT.